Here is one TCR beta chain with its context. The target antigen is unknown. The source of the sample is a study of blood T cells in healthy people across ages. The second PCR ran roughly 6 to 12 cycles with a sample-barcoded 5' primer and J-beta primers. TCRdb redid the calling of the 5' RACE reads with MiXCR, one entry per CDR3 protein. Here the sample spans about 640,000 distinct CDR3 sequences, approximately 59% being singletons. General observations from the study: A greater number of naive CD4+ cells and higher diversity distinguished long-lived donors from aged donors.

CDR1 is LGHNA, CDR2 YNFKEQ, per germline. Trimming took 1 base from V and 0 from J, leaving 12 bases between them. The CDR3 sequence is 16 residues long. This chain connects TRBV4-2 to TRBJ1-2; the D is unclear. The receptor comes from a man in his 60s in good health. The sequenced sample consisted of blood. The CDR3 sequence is CASSQANGIANYGYTF. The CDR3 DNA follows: TGTGCCAGCAGCCAAGCGAATGGTATCGCTAACTATGGCTACACCTTC.